This T cell receptor (beta chain) was profiled in a study of shared clonotypes between healthy human individuals. Study-wide results and caveats: Relative to memory subsets, naive subsets generally showed larger estimated richness. Non-shared clonotypes had lower generation probabilities than those shared by all four donors.

Nashville, Tennessee was home to all donors, each a Caucasian adult. Sorted-subset replicate PCR reactions contained 200 ng DNA, corresponding to approximately 30,000 T cell genomes. The protocol was immunoSEQ multiplex PCR, while the TCRdb copy is restricted to in-frame clones and leaves out a portion. The repertoire consists of roughly 2 million clones, with roughly 95% occurring once and the leading ten covering more than 0.1%. For this clone: What it recognizes is unknown.

The sequence derives from a man aged 18 to 35 in good health. Sequencing was performed on naive CD4+ T cells sorted from blood. Subset indicated: CD45RA+ positively selected.

The chain's CDR3 is CASNPTGQGNYGYTF. In DNA form, the CDR3 reads TGTGCCAGCAACCCCACCGGACAGGGCAACTATGGCTACACCTTC. V gene TRBV28 combines with J gene TRBJ1-2; 8 bases are a match to TRBD1. Trimming took 7 bases from V and 2 from J; bases not matched to a gene: 9. The CDR3 length is 15 residues. Per germline, CDR1 MDHEN and CDR2 SYDVKM.